This TCR beta chain was recorded in a study of blood T cells in healthy people across ages. This clonotype turned up a few times. The antigen remains unidentified. Through a sample-barcoded 5' primer and a J-beta primer mix, a second PCR was run for roughly 7 to 12 cycles. Every cDNA molecule bore a tag from a template-switch adaptor containing 12 random nucleotides. TCRdb reanalysed the 5' RACE reads using MiXCR and keeps one entry per CDR3 protein. Here the sample spans 1.5 million to 2 million distinct CDR3 sequences, approximately 30% being singletons. Study-wide findings and caveats: Diversity figures based on one million T cells were deemed too low.

CDR3 length: 16 residues. Looked up from germline, CDR1 is SGHRS and CDR2 is YFSETQ. The V segment lost 4 bases and the J segment 8 bases; nucleotides outside the gene matches: 7. This TCR was sampled from a woman younger than 45 in good health. Material for sequencing was blood. The chain has TRBV5-1 and TRBJ2-1; 15 bases map to TRBD2. The CDR3 sequence: CASSIGLAGGPDEQFF. The CDR3 bases are TGCGCCAGCAGCATCGGACTAGCGGGAGGGCCGGATGAGCAGTTCTTC.